Shown below are 10 T cell receptor beta chains from a single sample sequenced in a study of T cell responses to AZD1222 COVID-19 vaccine. Some clones are missing from TCRdb's copy, which holds only in-frame ones; the method was immunoSEQ multiplex PCR. Of 130,000 or so clones listed, about 92% are singletons. The sequencing used peripheral blood, collected on day 0 of MenACWY control vaccination. Receptors were obtained from an adult in good health.

This clone has only one observation. The chain has TRBV14 and TRBJ2-1; unclear D gene. V was cut by 3 bases and J by 10 bases, with 16 bases left in between. This CDR3 comprises 14 residues. The germline V gene has CDR1 SGHDN and CDR2 FVKESK. This CDR3 is CASSHLFSTGEQFF. The CDR3 DNA follows: TGTGCCAGCAGCCATTTATTTAGTACTGGGGAGCAGTTCTTC.

CDR3 DNA sequence: TGTGCCAGCAGCCAAGTAGGAAAGATTGGGGGCTACACCTTC. Its protein product is CASSQVGKIGGYTF. The chain links TRBV3-1 (or the pseudogene TRBV3-2) to TRBJ1-2; D not resolved. The CDR3 is made up of 14 amino acids. Germline CDR1 reads LGHDT; CDR2 reads YNNKEL (reference sequence). The germline V and J ends were trimmed by 1 base and 8 bases, with 14 bases remaining between them.

The chain recombines TRBV9 with TRBJ1-1; no definite D call. The germline V and J ends were trimmed by 4 bases and 3 bases, with 10 bases remaining between them. This CDR3 region has 13 residues. Per the germline V gene, CDR1 is SGDLS and CDR2 is YYNGEE. CDR3 sequence (DNA): TGTGCCAGCAGCCCCCTCCTAGACACTGAAGCTTTCTTT. It encodes CASSPLLDTEAFF. The entire variable domain, with the rest obtained from reference TRBV9 and TRBJ1-1, is as follows: DSGVTQTPKHLITATGQRVTLRCSPRSGDLSVYWYQQSLDQGLQFLIQYYNGEERAKGNILERFSAQQFPDLHSELNLSSLELGDSALYFCASSPLLDTEAFFGQGTRLTVV.

Concerning this clone itself: Other DNA sequences in the same sample also yield this CDR3. The J gene is TRBJ1-5, the V gene TRBV6-5, with D uncertain. CDR3 length equals 12 residues. With 6 bases removed from V and 1 base from J, the gap between germline ends came to 4 bases. Germline assignment: CDR1 MNHEY and CDR2 SVGAGI. The CDR3 is CASRYSNQPQHF. CDR3 nucleotide sequence: TGTGCCAGCAGATACAGCAATCAGCCCCAGCATTTT.

The V and J genes are TRBV7-6 and TRBJ2-3, with a possible D match to TRBD2 (7 bases). CDR3 size: 15 residues. V was cut by 5 bases and J by 6 bases, with 18 bases left in between. Germline assignment: CDR1 SGHVS and CDR2 FNYEAQ. CDR3 amino acids: CASSERGGTLDTQYF. The CDR3 nucleotides are TGTGCCAGCAGCGAAAGGGGGGGCACACTTGATACGCAGTATTTT.

This chain joins TRBV6-6 and TRBJ2-7; weak D call: TRBD2 (6 bases). CDR1 and CDR2 (germline): MNHNY, SVGAGI (reference sequence). V dropped 0 bases and J dropped 0 bases, with 9 bases sitting between them. The CDR3 covers 15 residues. The DNA for the CDR3 is TGTGCCAGCAGTTACTCAGGCGGGACCTCCTACGAGCAGTACTTC. Translating it yields CASSYSGGTSYEQYF.

The chain has TRBV2 and TRBJ1-5; D is unresolved. Trimming removed 6 bases at V and 3 bases at J, with 9 bases between. The V gene's germline CDR1 is SNHLY and CDR2 FYNNEI. The CDR3 sequence is 13 residues long. The CDR3 coding sequence is TGTGCCAGCAGCGACGGACTCAATCAGCCCCAGCATTTT. Translation gives CASSDGLNQPQHF. The complete variable domain, with remaining parts taken from reference TRBV2 and TRBJ1-5, reads EPEVTQTPSHQVTQMGQEVILRCVPISNHLYFYWYRQILGQKVEFLVSFYNNEISEKSEIFDDQFSVERPDGSNFTLKIRSTKLEDSAMYFCASSDGLNQPQHFGDGTRLSIL.

The J gene is TRBJ1-2, the V gene TRBV3-1 (or the pseudogene TRBV3-2), with D possibly TRBD1 on 5 matching bases. Germline values: CDR1 LGHDT, CDR2 YNNKEL (reference sequence). Trimming cost V 2 bases and J 7 bases, with 26 bases left between them. There are 18 residues in the CDR3. The CDR3 coding sequence is TGTGCCAGCAGCCAAAGCGATCCAGGTATGGTCAGGGCGATTGGCTACACCTTC. This sequence encodes CASSQSDPGMVRAIGYTF.

The gene calls are TRBV2 and TRBJ1-2; D is unclear. The CDR3 covers 11 residues. With 7 bases removed from V and 8 bases from J, the gap between germline ends came to 11 bases. Germline CDR1 and CDR2: SNHLY and FYNNEI. The CDR3 DNA follows: TGTGCCAGCACGTTGAGGAGCGGCTACACCTTC. Its translation is CASTLRSGYTF.

The V and J genes are TRBV7-2 and TRBJ1-5; TRBD1 is a possible D gene (5 bases). The CDR3 has 14 residues. The germline gives CDR1 SGHTA, CDR2 FQGNSA. Trimming removed 1 base at V and 11 bases at J, with 15 bases between. The CDR3 DNA is TGTGCCAGCAGCTTAGAGGGGTCTCGTGGGACCCAGCATTTT. Protein product: CASSLEGSRGTQHF.